This is a list of T cell receptor beta chains from one sample in a study of T cells in Graves' hyperthyroidism and ophthalmopathy. TCRdb itself ran the multiplex PCR reads through MiXCR, one entry per CDR3 protein. The sample holds 300,000 to 400,000 distinct CDR3 sequences; over 20% are singletons and the top ten take around 45%. Input material: blood. These receptor sequences come from a woman in her 50s with Graves' hyperthyroidism. The CDR3 runs from the conserved cysteine through the conserved F or W. The D gene is left open where the match is weak. The size field is filled for only some rows; it gives once, few, many or a size class.

clone_size: many
d_call: TRBD2
v_call: TRBV5-1
j_call: TRBJ2-1
cdr3_nt: TGCGCCAGCAGCCTTAGGAGGGCGGGGGACCTCAATGAGCAGTTCTTC
cdr3_aa: CASSLRRAGDLNEQFF

clone_size: NA
d_call: NA
v_call: TRBV10-3
j_call: TRBJ2-3
cdr3_nt: TGTGCCATCAGTGAGCTAGCAGATACGCAGTATTTT
cdr3_aa: CAISELADTQYF

clone_size: few
d_call: TRBD2
v_call: TRBV27
j_call: TRBJ2-5
cdr3_nt: TGTGCCAGCATTCAAGCGGGGGGGCGGGAGACCCAGTACTTC
cdr3_aa: CASIQAGGRETQYF

clone_size: many
d_call: NA
v_call: TRBV3-1
j_call: TRBJ2-1
cdr3_nt: TGTGCCAGCAGCCTTGCGGGGAGGAGTACCAATGAGCAGTTCTTC
cdr3_aa: CASSLAGRSTNEQFF

clone_size: many
d_call: NA
v_call: TRBV6-1
j_call: TRBJ2-5
cdr3_nt: TGTGCCAGCAGTTTAGGACAGCCTCGGGCGACCCAGTACTTC
cdr3_aa: CASSLGQPRATQYF

clone_size: NA
d_call: TRBD1
v_call: TRBV2
j_call: TRBJ2-5
cdr3_nt: TGTGCCAGCAGTGAAGAAGGGACAGAGGAGACCCAGTACTTC
cdr3_aa: CASSEEGTEETQYF

clone_size: many
d_call: NA
v_call: TRBV6-1
j_call: TRBJ2-3
cdr3_nt: TGTGCCAGCACTCGAACAGATACGCAGTATTTT
cdr3_aa: CASTRTDTQYF

clone_size: many
d_call: NA
v_call: TRBV5-1
j_call: TRBJ2-2
cdr3_nt: TGTGCCAGCAGCTTAGAGGGCACCGGGGAGCTGTTTTTT
cdr3_aa: CASSLEGTGELFF

clone_size: NA
d_call: NA
v_call: TRBV20-1
j_call: TRBJ1-5
cdr3_nt: TGCAGTGCTAGAGATAAGGGTGCAGGTCAGCCCCAGCATTTT
cdr3_aa: CSARDKGAGQPQHF

clone_size: many
d_call: TRBD1
v_call: TRBV7-3
j_call: TRBJ1-2
cdr3_nt: TGTGCCAGCAGCACCCAGGGGGAACCGACTAACTATGGCTACACCTTC
cdr3_aa: CASSTQGEPTNYGYTF

clone_size: many
d_call: TRBD1
v_call: TRBV20-1
j_call: TRBJ1-5
cdr3_nt: TGCAGTGCTGGGGACAGGGTCGGTAACAATCAGCCCCAGCATTTT
cdr3_aa: CSAGDRVGNNQPQHF

clone_size: many
d_call: NA
v_call: TRBV2
j_call: TRBJ1-5
cdr3_nt: TGTGCCAGCAGTGAAGATCCCACTTTTCAGCCCCAGCATTTT
cdr3_aa: CASSEDPTFQPQHF

clone_size: few
d_call: NA
v_call: TRBV14
j_call: TRBJ1-6
cdr3_nt: TGTGCCAGCAGCCAAACAGGGCCCGGTTCACCCCTCCACTTT
cdr3_aa: CASSQTGPGSPLHF

clone_size: many
d_call: TRBD2
v_call: TRBV29-1
j_call: TRBJ2-5
cdr3_nt: TGCAGCGTTGATGGGGCGGGAGGAACCGAGACCCAGTACTTC
cdr3_aa: CSVDGAGGTETQYF

clone_size: few
d_call: TRBD2
v_call: TRBV7-2
j_call: TRBJ2-2
cdr3_nt: TGTGCCAGCAGCTTACGGGGGGTCGGGGAGCTGTTTTTT
cdr3_aa: CASSLRGVGELFF

clone_size: NA
d_call: NA
v_call: TRBV2
j_call: TRBJ1-2
cdr3_nt: TGTGCCAGCAGTCCGGCGACGGGGGGATATGGCTACACCTTC
cdr3_aa: CASSPATGGYGYTF

clone_size: NA
d_call: NA
v_call: TRBV6-2/TRBV6-3
j_call: TRBJ2-5
cdr3_nt: TGTGCCAGCAGTTACGAAGCCTCCGTCGCGGAGACCCAGTACTTC
cdr3_aa: CASSYEASVAETQYF

clone_size: many
d_call: NA
v_call: TRBV30
j_call: TRBJ1-1
cdr3_nt: TGTGCCTGGAGTTCCCAGAACACTGAAGCTTTCTTT
cdr3_aa: CAWSSQNTEAFF

clone_size: NA
d_call: NA
v_call: TRBV9
j_call: TRBJ1-1
cdr3_nt: TGTGCCAGCAGCGTAGGGCCCGGGCCGAACACTGAAGCTTTCTTT
cdr3_aa: CASSVGPGPNTEAFF

clone_size: many
d_call: NA
v_call: TRBV7-9
j_call: TRBJ1-1
cdr3_nt: TGTGCCAGCAGCTCGAGTGGGAGGGAAGCTTTCTTT
cdr3_aa: CASSSSGREAFF

clone_size: NA
d_call: NA
v_call: TRBV12-3/TRBV12-4
j_call: TRBJ2-7
cdr3_nt: TGTGCCAGCAGTTTATCCGGCCCCGGTTACGAGCAGTACTTC
cdr3_aa: CASSLSGPGYEQYF

clone_size: NA
d_call: TRBD2
v_call: TRBV6-1
j_call: TRBJ2-1
cdr3_nt: TGTGCCAGCAGTGAAGTCCCACTAGCGGCGACCTACAATGAGCGGTTCTTC
cdr3_aa: CASSEVPLAATYNERFF

clone_size: NA
d_call: NA
v_call: TRBV14
j_call: TRBJ1-1
cdr3_nt: TGTGCCAGCAGCCGGGGGGGCGCCCCCAATCTTGAAGCTTTCTTT
cdr3_aa: CASSRGGAPNLEAFF

clone_size: NA
d_call: NA
v_call: TRBV2
j_call: TRBJ2-2
cdr3_nt: TGTGCCAGCAGTAATATCGGGGGGAACACCGGGGAGCTGTTTTTT
cdr3_aa: CASSNIGGNTGELFF

clone_size: many
d_call: NA
v_call: TRBV12-3/TRBV12-4
j_call: TRBJ1-1
cdr3_nt: TGTGCCAGCAGTGGATCAGCGGACACTGAAGCTTTCTTT
cdr3_aa: CASSGSADTEAFF

clone_size: many
d_call: TRBD1
v_call: TRBV3-1
j_call: TRBJ1-2
cdr3_nt: TGTGCCAGCAGCCGGACAGGGAATGGCTACACCTTC
cdr3_aa: CASSRTGNGYTF

clone_size: many
d_call: NA
v_call: TRBV15
j_call: TRBJ1-5
cdr3_nt: TGTGCCACCAGCAGAGACGGGGCGAGCAATCAGCCCCAGCATTTT
cdr3_aa: CATSRDGASNQPQHF

clone_size: many
d_call: TRBD2
v_call: TRBV12-3/TRBV12-4
j_call: TRBJ2-6
cdr3_nt: TGTGCCAGCACCACGGGACTAGCGAGCTCTGGGGCCAACGTCCTGACTTTC
cdr3_aa: CASTTGLASSGANVLTF

clone_size: many
d_call: NA
v_call: TRBV12-3/TRBV12-4
j_call: TRBJ1-1
cdr3_nt: TGTGCCAGCACTAAGGGGTTGAACACTGAAGCTTTCTTT
cdr3_aa: CASTKGLNTEAFF

clone_size: NA
d_call: NA
v_call: TRBV5-5
j_call: TRBJ1-2
cdr3_nt: TGTGCCAGCAGCTTCACAGCAGAACCTAACTATGGCTACACCTTC
cdr3_aa: CASSFTAEPNYGYTF

clone_size: few
d_call: NA
v_call: TRBV4-1
j_call: TRBJ1-6
cdr3_nt: TGCGCCAGCAGCCAAGGCCAGGGGAATTCACCCCTCCACTTT
cdr3_aa: CASSQGQGNSPLHF

clone_size: many
d_call: NA
v_call: TRBV28
j_call: TRBJ2-7
cdr3_nt: TGTGCCAGCAACCAACAGGGTGAGAATCCCTACGAGCAGTACTTC
cdr3_aa: CASNQQGENPYEQYF

clone_size: many
d_call: NA
v_call: TRBV7-8
j_call: TRBJ1-5
cdr3_nt: TGTGCCAGCAGCTTAGTAAGGACCAACCCCAATCAGCCCCAGCATTTT
cdr3_aa: CASSLVRTNPNQPQHF

clone_size: NA
d_call: NA
v_call: TRBV19
j_call: TRBJ1-1
cdr3_nt: TGTGCCACCGCAAGGGCAGGAGGCGAAGCTTTCTTT
cdr3_aa: CATARAGGEAFF

clone_size: NA
d_call: NA
v_call: TRBV2
j_call: TRBJ1-2
cdr3_nt: TGTGCCAGCAGTGGGGACAATAACTATGGCTACACCTTC
cdr3_aa: CASSGDNNYGYTF

clone_size: NA
d_call: NA
v_call: TRBV4-1
j_call: TRBJ1-1
cdr3_nt: TGCGCCAGCAGCCAAGATCCGAGGCCGTTGGGTGTGTCAGCTTTCTTT
cdr3_aa: CASSQDPRPLGVSAFF

clone_size: many
d_call: NA
v_call: TRBV5-1
j_call: TRBJ2-2
cdr3_nt: TGCGCCAGCAGCACGACGGTGACCGGGGAGCTGTTTTTT
cdr3_aa: CASSTTVTGELFF

clone_size: few
d_call: NA
v_call: TRBV12-5
j_call: TRBJ1-6
cdr3_nt: TGTGCTAACCAGGGCCCACCCGGGGGTGATTCACCCCTCCACTTT
cdr3_aa: CANQGPPGGDSPLHF

clone_size: many
d_call: TRBD2
v_call: TRBV6-1
j_call: TRBJ2-3
cdr3_nt: TGTGCCAGCAGCTCCGGGACTAGCGGGTCCGTTCTCACAGATACGCAGTATTTT
cdr3_aa: CASSSGTSGSVLTDTQYF

clone_size: many
d_call: NA
v_call: TRBV7-9
j_call: TRBJ1-1
cdr3_nt: TGTGCCAGCAGCTACCGGGATCCTGGCGGCACTGAAGCTTTCTTT
cdr3_aa: CASSYRDPGGTEAFF

clone_size: NA
d_call: TRBD1
v_call: TRBV19
j_call: TRBJ1-5
cdr3_nt: TGTGCCAGTGGAAGGAGACAGGGGCGGAACAATCAGCCCCAGCATTTT
cdr3_aa: CASGRRQGRNNQPQHF

clone_size: many
d_call: TRBD2
v_call: TRBV5-1
j_call: TRBJ2-1
cdr3_nt: TGCGCCAGCAGCCCTAGGACTAGCGGGGTCTACAATGAGCAGTTCTTC
cdr3_aa: CASSPRTSGVYNEQFF

clone_size: many
d_call: TRBD2
v_call: TRBV20-1
j_call: TRBJ2-3
cdr3_nt: TGCAGTGCTAGACCTAGCGGGAGGGTGCCAGATACGCAGTATTTT
cdr3_aa: CSARPSGRVPDTQYF

clone_size: few
d_call: TRBD2
v_call: TRBV5-1
j_call: TRBJ2-5
cdr3_nt: TGCGCCAGCAGCTTGGGCCATGGAGCGGGGGTTAGAGAGACCCAGTACTTC
cdr3_aa: CASSLGHGAGVRETQYF

clone_size: many
d_call: NA
v_call: TRBV12-3/TRBV12-4
j_call: TRBJ2-1
cdr3_nt: TGTGCCAGCACCTTGGGGACCGGAGGGCCTTCCTCCTACAATGAGCAGTTCTTC
cdr3_aa: CASTLGTGGPSSYNEQFF

clone_size: many
d_call: TRBD2
v_call: TRBV7-9
j_call: TRBJ2-1
cdr3_nt: TGTGCCAGCAGCCCCACTTCCGGGCTAGCGGCGATCTCCTACAATGAGCAGTTCTTC
cdr3_aa: CASSPTSGLAAISYNEQFF

clone_size: many
d_call: NA
v_call: TRBV20-1
j_call: TRBJ2-7
cdr3_nt: TGCAGTGCTAGGGGGAGCTCAAACTACGAGCAGTACTTC
cdr3_aa: CSARGSSNYEQYF

clone_size: NA
d_call: TRBD2
v_call: TRBV28
j_call: TRBJ2-2
cdr3_nt: TGTGCCAGCAGTCAAACTAGCGGGGGGGCGAACACCGGGGAGCTGTTTTTT
cdr3_aa: CASSQTSGGANTGELFF

clone_size: few
d_call: TRBD2
v_call: TRBV7-9
j_call: TRBJ2-2
cdr3_nt: TGTGCCAGCAGCACGGGACTAGCGGTCAACACCGGGGAGCTGTTTTTT
cdr3_aa: CASSTGLAVNTGELFF

clone_size: many
d_call: TRBD1
v_call: TRBV28
j_call: TRBJ2-7
cdr3_nt: TGTGCCACCCTCCGGACAGGGACGAACGAGCAGTACTTC
cdr3_aa: CATLRTGTNEQYF

clone_size: few
d_call: NA
v_call: TRBV11-2
j_call: TRBJ1-5
cdr3_nt: TGTGCCAGCAGCTTAGTGGGGGGAATAAGTGAGCCCCAGCATTTT
cdr3_aa: CASSLVGGISEPQHF

clone_size: few
d_call: NA
v_call: TRBV19
j_call: TRBJ2-3
cdr3_nt: TGTGCCAGTACTGAAACGGCAGGGGTTAGCACAGATACGCAGTATTTT
cdr3_aa: CASTETAGVSTDTQYF

clone_size: few
d_call: TRBD1
v_call: TRBV12-3/TRBV12-4
j_call: TRBJ1-2
cdr3_nt: TGTGCCAGCAGTTCGGACAGGGTCGCCGGTGGCTACACCTTC
cdr3_aa: CASSSDRVAGGYTF

clone_size: NA
d_call: NA
v_call: TRBV6-1
j_call: TRBJ1-1
cdr3_nt: TGTGCCAGCAGTGACGCCCCCGAGGGGACTGAAGCTTTCTTT
cdr3_aa: CASSDAPEGTEAFF

clone_size: NA
d_call: NA
v_call: TRBV20-1
j_call: TRBJ2-4
cdr3_nt: TGCAGTGCTAGAGATGCGTTAGCCAAAAACATTCAGTACTTC
cdr3_aa: CSARDALAKNIQYF

clone_size: many
d_call: TRBD1
v_call: TRBV18
j_call: TRBJ2-7
cdr3_nt: TGTGCCAGCTCACCACTGGGACAGTCTTCCTACGAGCAGTACTTC
cdr3_aa: CASSPLGQSSYEQYF

clone_size: NA
d_call: NA
v_call: TRBV20-1
j_call: TRBJ2-3
cdr3_nt: TGCAGTGCTATTCTCCAGAACACAGATACGCAGTATTTT
cdr3_aa: CSAILQNTDTQYF

clone_size: many
d_call: NA
v_call: TRBV2
j_call: TRBJ2-7
cdr3_nt: TGTGCCAGCACCGACTGGCCAGGAAACTCCTACGAGCAGTACTTC
cdr3_aa: CASTDWPGNSYEQYF

clone_size: few
d_call: TRBD2
v_call: TRBV2
j_call: TRBJ2-5
cdr3_nt: TGTGCCAGCAGTGTACTAGCGGGGGGTCCAGAGACCCAGTACTTC
cdr3_aa: CASSVLAGGPETQYF

clone_size: many
d_call: TRBD1
v_call: TRBV20-1
j_call: TRBJ2-5
cdr3_nt: TGCAGTGCACGGGACAGGGTGACAGAGACCCAGTACTTC
cdr3_aa: CSARDRVTETQYF